The 29 T cell receptor beta chains below were found in one sample sequenced in a study of shared clonotypes between healthy human individuals. Assay used: immunoSEQ multiplex PCR; TCRdb lists only in-frame clones, some missing. The sample shows some 530,000 clones, approximately 80% of them seen only once. Sequencing was done on a sample of PBMCs. Receptors were obtained from a woman in her 40s in good health. Some clones in this sample may be carry-over from other donors' samples.

This clone was counted only a few times. J is TRBJ2-3 and V is TRBV5-1; 7 bases fit TRBD1. The CDR3 spans 15 residues. The V gene's germline CDR1 is SGHRS and CDR2 YFSETQ. Trimming at V came to 4 bases and at J to 6 bases, leaving 11 bases not matched to a gene. Written as DNA, the CDR3 is TGCGCCAGCAGCCCGGAAACAGGGGTGTACGATACGCAGTATTTT. Amino acid sequence: CASSPETGVYDTQYF.

The rearrangement links TRBV5-1 to TRBJ2-2; TRBD1 matches 8 bases. J was trimmed by 0 bases and V by 4 bases; bases with no gene match: 11. There are 18 residues in the CDR3. Germline CDR1 reads SGHRS; CDR2 reads YFSETQ. The CDR3, as DNA: TGCGCCAGCAGCCTTGACCTCAGGGGGCCAACGAACACCGGGGAGCTGTTTTTT. Protein product: CASSLDLRGPTNTGELFF.

Only a few counts were recorded for this clone. The chain couples TRBV27 to TRBJ1-1; TRBD1 is a possible D gene (5 bases). CDR1 and CDR2 (germline): MNHEY, SMNVEV (reference sequence). V lost 1 base, J lost 0 bases, and 15 bases lay in between. The CDR3 runs to 17 residues. The CDR3 DNA reads as TGTGCCAGCAGTTTATTAGGCAGTCGGGGGATGAACACTGAAGCTTTCTTT. Translating it yields CASSLLGSRGMNTEAFF.

The V and J genes are TRBV5-4 and TRBJ2-1, with 8 bases lining up with TRBD2. Unmatched junction bases numbered 2, after V lost 0 bases and J lost 6 bases. This CDR3 has 14 amino acids. Looked up from germline, CDR1 is SGHNT and CDR2 is YYREEE (reference sequence). CDR3 region: CASSLGLAGNEQFF. As DNA, the CDR3 is TGTGCCAGCAGCTTGGGCCTAGCGGGCAATGAGCAGTTCTTC. Using reference TRBV5-4 and TRBJ2-1 for the parts outside the CDR3, the full variable domain is ETGVTQSPTHLIKTRGQQVTLRCSSQSGHNTVSWYQQALGQGPQFIFQYYREEENGRGNFPPRFSGLQFPNYSSELNVNALELDDSALYLCASSLGLAGNEQFFGPGTRLTVL.

The chain combines TRBV6-5 with TRBJ2-7; 12 bases line up with TRBD2. V gave up 6 bases and J gave up 0 bases; unmatched junction bases: 3. The CDR3 is 15 residues long. The germline CDR1 and CDR2 sequences are MNHEY and SVGAGI. CDR3 region: CASSQTSGSSYEQYF. In DNA, the CDR3 is TGTGCCAGCAGCCAGACTAGCGGGAGCTCCTACGAGCAGTACTTC.

This clone was seen a few times. The genes are TRBV14 and TRBJ2-7; D not certain. CDR1 SGHDN and CDR2 FVKESK come from the germline V gene. The V end was cut by 0 bases, the J end by 2 bases, with 8 bases between. The CDR3 runs to 14 residues. The CDR3: CASSQDQVPYEQYF. DNA for the CDR3: TGTGCCAGCAGCCAAGATCAAGTACCCTACGAGCAGTACTTC.

The chain joins TRBV2 to TRBJ1-5, with TRBD1 identical over 7 bases. With V trimmed by 8 bases and J by 7 bases, 5 bases remained unmatched. From germline, CDR1 is SNHLY and CDR2 FYNNEI. This CDR3 is 12 amino acids long. The CDR3 is CASEGGDQPQHF. DNA of the CDR3: TGTGCCAGCGAAGGGGGCGACCAGCCCCAGCATTTT. The full variable domain, its missing parts supplied by reference TRBV2 and TRBJ1-5, is EPEVTQTPSHQVTQMGQEVILRCVPISNHLYFYWYRQILGQKVEFLVSFYNNEISEKSEIFDDQFSVERPDGSNFTLKIRSTKLEDSAMYFCASEGGDQPQHFGDGTRLSIL.

The rearrangement links TRBV27 to TRBJ2-7; TRBD1 is a possible D gene (5 bases). The V and J ends lost 5 bases and 2 bases respectively, with 13 bases between them. This CDR3 has 14 residues. In germline, CDR1 is MNHEY, CDR2 SMNVEV (reference sequence). In DNA, the CDR3 is TGTGCCAGCAGTGGACATTTCCCGCCCTACGAGCAGTACTTC. It is translated as CASSGHFPPYEQYF.

With respect to this clone: This may come from a read error, since a much larger clone is one base off. Other DNA sequences from this sample encode an identical CDR3 as well. This chain uses TRBV30 with TRBJ1-6; TRBD1 matches 8 bases. After removal of 1 base from V and 7 bases from J, the junction contained 15 bases not matched to a gene. This CDR3 comprises 18 residues. Germline V gene data show CDR1 as GTSNPN and CDR2 as SVGIG (reference sequence). The CDR3 sequence is CAWSGSRTGLSGNSPLHF. The CDR3 DNA sequence: TGTGCCTGGAGTGGCAGCCGGACAGGGCTGTCTGGAAATTCACCCCTCCACTTT. Using reference TRBV30 and TRBJ1-6 for the parts outside the CDR3, the full variable domain is SQTIHQWPATLVQPVGSPLSLECTVEGTSNPNLYWYRQAAGRGLQLLFYSVGIGQISSEVPQNLSASRPQDRQFILSSKKLLLSDSGFYLCAWSGSRTGLSGNSPLHFGNGTRLTVT.

The chain couples TRBV11-2 to TRBJ2-5, with D unclear. Germline V gives CDR1 SGHAT, CDR2 FQNNGV. This CDR3 comprises 13 residues. With 0 bases removed from V and 2 bases from J, the gap between germline ends came to 4 bases. The CDR3 is CASSLETQETQYF. The CDR3, as DNA: TGTGCCAGCAGCTTAGAAACGCAAGAGACCCAGTACTTC. Full variable domain (outside the CDR3, taken from reference TRBV11-2 and TRBJ2-5): EAGVAQSPRYKIIEKRQSVAFWCNPISGHATLYWYQQILGQGPKLLIQFQNNGVVDDSQLPKDRFSAERLKGVDSTLKIQPAKLEDSAVYLCASSLETQETQYFGPGTRLLVL.

This chain links TRBV29-1 with TRBJ2-7, with TRBD1 identical over 8 bases. CDR1 and CDR2 from the germline V gene are SQVTM and ANQGSEA. The CDR3 spans 13 residues. V trimming: 6 bases; J trimming: 5 bases; junction bases outside the gene matches: 9. CDR3 amino acids: CSVEDRVGNEQYF. In DNA, the CDR3 is TGCAGCGTCGAGGACAGGGTCGGAAACGAGCAGTACTTC.

This sequence joins TRBV7-2 and TRBJ2-1; D is unresolved. V was clipped by 6 bases and J by 6 bases, with 18 bases between them. This CDR3 is 15 amino acids long. Germline CDR1 is SGHTA and CDR2 is FQGNSA. The CDR3 bases are TGTGCCAGCAGTTTGACATCGGCCAGGAGCAATGAGCAGTTCTTC. Translating it yields CASSLTSARSNEQFF.

The chain couples TRBV28 to TRBJ1-1; D is perhaps TRBD1 (6 bases). There are 15 residues in the CDR3. The germline CDR1 and CDR2 sequences are MDHEN and SYDVKM. V lost 6 bases, J lost 2 bases, and 16 bases lay in between. For the CDR3, the DNA is TGTGCCAGCAGCCAAACCCGGGACACCAACACTGAAGCTTTCTTT. This gives the protein CASSQTRDTNTEAFF.

The chain joins TRBV10-3 to TRBJ2-7, with TRBD1 as a possible D gene (6 bases). Germline values: CDR1 ENHRY, CDR2 SYGVKD. Deletions cut 1 base from V and 2 bases from J, with 12 bases between. This CDR3 has 15 residues. DNA for the CDR3: TGTGCCATCAGTGAGTATGGCAGGGGTCCCTACGAGCAGTACTTC. It translates to CAISEYGRGPYEQYF.

Comments on this clone: A much larger clonotype is one base distant, so this may be a read error. The genes are TRBV4-1 and TRBJ2-2; 8 positions match TRBD2. The ends lost 0 bases at V and 2 bases at J; junction bases unmatched: 8. This CDR3 region has 18 residues. Looked up from germline, CDR1 is MGHRA and CDR2 is YSYEKL. The CDR3 region has the DNA TGCGCCAGCAGCCAAGAGGCGGGACTAGTGGACAACACCGGGGAGCTGTTTTTT. Translation: CASSQEAGLVDNTGELFF.

V usage is TRBV13 and J usage is TRBJ2-1, with D tentatively TRBD2 (7 bases). The CDR3 runs 17 residues. Germline lookup yields CDR1 PRHDT and CDR2 FYEKMQ (reference sequence). Trimming shortened V by 4 bases and J by 9 bases, and 25 bases separated the two germline ends. This CDR3 reads CASSSILVGFRGAEQFF. The CDR3 coding sequence is TGTGCCAGCAGCTCTATCTTAGTTGGGTTCCGGGGGGCTGAGCAGTTCTTC.

V usage is TRBV7-7 and J usage is TRBJ2-1; D call uncertain. This CDR3 region has 13 residues. CDR1 is SSHAT, CDR2 FNYEAQ, per germline (reference sequence). V was clipped by 2 bases and J by 5 bases, with 7 bases between them. The CDR3 region has the DNA TGTGCCAGCAGCTTAAGTCCCGACAATGAGCAGTTCTTC. Translated: CASSLSPDNEQFF.

The chain employs TRBV28 and TRBJ2-7; 8 bases line up with TRBD1. Germline trimming cut 6 bases from V and 4 bases from J; bases unmatched to any gene: 8. The germline gives CDR1 MDHEN, CDR2 SYDVKM. This CDR3 comprises 14 residues. CDR3 sequence: CASRDRDFGYEQYF. The CDR3 DNA reads as TGTGCCAGCAGGGACAGGGATTTTGGGTACGAGCAGTACTTC. Complete variable domain (other parts from reference TRBV28 and TRBJ2-7): DVKVTQSSRYLVKRTGEKVFLECVQDMDHENMFWYRQDPGLGLRLIYFSYDVKMKEKGDIPEGYSVSREKKERFSLILESASTNQTSMYLCASRDRDFGYEQYFGPGTRLTVT.

As concerns this clone: The junction differs from germline at one of its ends, possibly a read error. The V gene is TRBV7-9, the J gene TRBJ1-4, with 8 bases matching TRBD1. The CDR3 runs to 17 residues. CDR1 SEHNR and CDR2 FQNEAQ come from the germline V gene (reference sequence). CDR3 sequence: CASNLDLQGVTNEKLFF. The CDR3 DNA reads as TGTGCCAGCAACTTAGACTTACAGGGGGTGACTAATGAAAAACTGTTTTTT.

This chain connects TRBV4-3 to TRBJ1-1; D might be TRBD1 (5 bases). V dropped 0 bases and J dropped 0 bases, with 8 bases sitting between them. Germline CDR1 reads LGHNA; CDR2 reads YSLEER. CDR3 size: 15 residues. The CDR3 coding sequence is TGCGCCAGCAGCCAAGATTGGGGGGTGAACACTGAAGCTTTCTTT. It encodes CASSQDWGVNTEAFF.

The rearrangement links TRBV2 to TRBJ1-3; D is unresolved. This CDR3 is 13 amino acids long. Deletions cut 5 bases from V and 2 bases from J, with 7 bases between. Germline V lookup: CDR1 SNHLY, CDR2 FYNNEI. The CDR3 reads CASSRGPGNTIYF. The CDR3 nucleotides are TGTGCCAGCAGTCGCGGCCCTGGAAACACCATATATTTT.

CDR3 loop: CASSLTPTGELFF. The CDR3 bases are TGTGCCAGCAGCCTGACCCCTACCGGGGAGCTGTTTTTT. V is TRBV7-2 and J is TRBJ2-2; unclear D gene. Deletions cut 5 bases from V and 5 bases from J, with 9 bases between. CDR1 and CDR2 from the germline V gene are SGHTA and FQGNSA. This CDR3 has 13 amino acids.

The CDR3 reads CASSPRTEFGETQYF. CDR3 sequence (DNA): TGTGCCAGCAGCCCTAGGACGGAATTCGGAGAGACCCAGTACTTC. The chain has TRBV7-7 and TRBJ2-5; unclear D gene. Trimming stripped 5 bases from V and 4 bases from J, with 17 bases between. Germline V gene sequence: CDR1 SSHAT, CDR2 FNYEAQ (reference sequence). This CDR3 is 15 amino acids long.

The chain carries TRBV27 and TRBJ2-3, with 13 bases lining up with TRBD2. Germline assignment: CDR1 MNHEY and CDR2 SMNVEV (reference sequence). With 3 bases clipped from V and 6 bases from J, the junction kept 3 bases outside the gene matches. The CDR3 extends over 15 amino acids. The CDR3 DNA follows: TGTGCCAGCAGTTTCGGGACTAGCGGGAAGGATACGCAGTATTTT. Amino acid sequence: CASSFGTSGKDTQYF.

This clone showed up just once. The rearrangement uses TRBV5-6 and TRBJ2-1; a weak D match, TRBD2 (5 bases). V lost 1 base, J lost 8 bases, and 19 bases lay in between. The CDR3 loop spans 16 amino acids. Germline lookup yields CDR1 SGHDT and CDR2 YYEEEE. CDR3 protein: CASSLTRLKPSDEQFF. Here the CDR3 DNA reads TGTGCCAGCAGCTTGACTAGGCTTAAGCCATCCGATGAGCAGTTCTTC.

The chain carries TRBV4-2 and TRBJ1-4; the D gene is possibly TRBD1 (5 bases). Looked up from germline, CDR1 is LGHNA and CDR2 is YNFKEQ. V lost 4 bases to trimming and J lost 2 bases, with 14 bases between them. The CDR3 extends over 16 amino acids. The CDR3 is CASSLGPGDTNEKLFF. Here the CDR3 DNA reads TGTGCCAGCAGCCTGGGCCCTGGGGACACTAATGAAAAACTGTTTTTT.

The chain uses TRBV28 and TRBJ2-7; tentative D call: TRBD2 (6 bases). This CDR3 region has 14 residues. Germline CDR1 MDHEN, CDR2 SYDVKM. Trimming stripped 1 base from V and 2 bases from J, with 9 bases between. The CDR3 nucleotides read TGTGCCAGCAGTTTATTAGGCGGGACCTACGAGCAGTACTTC. Translation: CASSLLGGTYEQYF.

V is TRBV25-1 and J is TRBJ1-4; 9 bases match TRBD1. The ends lost 4 bases at V and 8 bases at J; junction bases unmatched: 8. Germline V gene sequence: CDR1 MGHDK, CDR2 SYGVNS. The CDR3 loop spans 15 amino acids. The DNA of the CDR3 is TGTGCCAGCAGTGCCCTACAGGGGGCCGGAGAAAAACTGTTTTTT. This encodes CASSALQGAGEKLFF.

The V gene is TRBV18, the J gene TRBJ2-1, with D tentatively TRBD2 (5 bases). Per the germline V gene, CDR1 is KGHSH and CDR2 is LQKENI. There are 14 residues in the CDR3. Trimming took off 3 bases at V and 3 bases at J, with 9 bases between the two ends. The CDR3 coding sequence is TGTGCCAGCTCACCGGGAGTGGACTACAATGAGCAGTTCTTC. This translates into CASSPGVDYNEQFF. The full variable domain, in which reference TRBV18 and TRBJ2-1 provide the parts outside the CDR3, is NAGVMQNPRHLVRRRGQEARLRCSPMKGHSHVYWYRQLPEEGLKFMVYLQKENIIDESGMPKERFSAEFPKEGPSILRIQQVVRGDSAAYFCASSPGVDYNEQFFGPGTRLTVL.